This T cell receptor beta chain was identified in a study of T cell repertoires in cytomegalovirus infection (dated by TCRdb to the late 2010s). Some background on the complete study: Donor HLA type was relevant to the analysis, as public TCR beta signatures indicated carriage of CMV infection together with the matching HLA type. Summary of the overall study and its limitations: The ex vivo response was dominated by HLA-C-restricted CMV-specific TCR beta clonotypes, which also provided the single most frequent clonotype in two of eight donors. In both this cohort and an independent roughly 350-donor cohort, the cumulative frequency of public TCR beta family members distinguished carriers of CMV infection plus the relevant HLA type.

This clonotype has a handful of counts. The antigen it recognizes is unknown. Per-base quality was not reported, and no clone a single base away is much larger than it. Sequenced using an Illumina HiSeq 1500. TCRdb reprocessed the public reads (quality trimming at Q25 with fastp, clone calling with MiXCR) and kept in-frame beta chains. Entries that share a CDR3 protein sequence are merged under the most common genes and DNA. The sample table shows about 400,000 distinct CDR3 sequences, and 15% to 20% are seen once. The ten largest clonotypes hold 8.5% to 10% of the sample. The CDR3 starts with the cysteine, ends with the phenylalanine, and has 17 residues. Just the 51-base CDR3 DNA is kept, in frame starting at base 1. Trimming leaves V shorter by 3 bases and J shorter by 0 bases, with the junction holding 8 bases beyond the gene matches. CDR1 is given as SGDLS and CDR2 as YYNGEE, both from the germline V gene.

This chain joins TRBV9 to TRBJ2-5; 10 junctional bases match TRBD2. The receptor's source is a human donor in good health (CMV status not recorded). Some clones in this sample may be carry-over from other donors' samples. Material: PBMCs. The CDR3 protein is CASSGPSGGRYQETQYF. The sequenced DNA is TGTGCCAGCAGCGGCCCTAGCGGGGGCCGGTACCAAGAGACCCAGTACTTC. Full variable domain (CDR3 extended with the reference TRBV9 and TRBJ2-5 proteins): DSGVTQTPKHLITATGQRVTLRCSPRSGDLSVYWYQQSLDQGLQFLIQYYNGEERAKGNILERFSAQQFPDLHSELNLSSLELGDSALYFCASSGPSGGRYQETQYFGPGTRLLVL.